This passage covers 27 T cell receptor beta chains from one sample sequenced in a study of patients and donors after allogeneic stem cell transplantation. TCRdb processed the RT-PCR reads anew with MiXCR; each CDR3 protein has one entry. The data show about 110,000 distinct CDR3 sequences, around 33% seen once. Sequenced material: blood, either unsorted or a sorted T cell fraction (not recorded which). The receptor set was obtained from a human donor who was either an allogeneic HSCT recipient or a stem cell or donor lymphocyte infusion donor (not recorded which). It is not recorded whose cells these are; they may come from a transplant donor.

This clonotype was detected only once. The chain carries TRBV12-3 or TRBV12-4 and TRBJ2-7, with 10 nucleotides matching TRBD2. The CDR3 has 15 residues. J lost 3 bases, V lost 5 bases, and 7 bases had no gene match. The DNA for the CDR3 is TGTGCCAGCAGTCTACGCAGGACTAGCGGCTACGAGCAGTACTTC. It translates to CASSLRRTSGYEQYF.

The chain has TRBV12-3 or TRBV12-4 and TRBJ2-5; D might be TRBD2 (5 bases). V shed 7 bases and J shed 5 bases, with 14 bases lying between them. There are 13 residues in the CDR3. CDR3 loop: CASNLKGGETQYF. In DNA, the CDR3 is TGTGCCAGCAACCTTAAGGGCGGGGAGACCCAGTACTTC.

The CDR3 nucleotides are TGTGCCAGCAGCCGTAGCGGGAGCTCCTACAATGAGCAGTTCTTC. Translating gives CASSRSGSSYNEQFF. The rearrangement uses TRBV6-5 and TRBJ2-1; TRBD2 matches at 9 bases. V lost 6 bases to trimming and J lost 0 bases; unmatched junction nucleotides: 3. Germline CDR1 and CDR2: MNHEY and SVGAGI. The CDR3 sequence is 15 residues long.

This clonotype has only a few counts. The chain is built from TRBV5-5 and TRBJ1-6; 10 positions match TRBD1. Germline CDR1 SGHKS, CDR2 YYEKEE (reference sequence). The trim removed 5 bases at V and 9 bases at J, leaving 5 bases unmatched. The CDR3 sequence is 14 residues long. The CDR3 reads CASSSGQGGSPLHF. CDR3 in DNA: TGTGCCAGCAGTTCCGGACAGGGGGGTTCACCCCTCCACTTT. The entire variable domain, with the rest obtained from reference TRBV5-5 and TRBJ1-6, is as follows: DAGVTQSPTHLIKTRGQQVTLRCSPISGHKSVSWYQQVLGQGPQFIFQYYEKEERGRGNFPDRFSARQFPNYSSELNVNALLLGDSALYLCASSSGQGGSPLHFGNGTRLTVT.

This clonotype was counted between two and nine times. The chain carries TRBV9 and TRBJ2-3; D gene uncertain. V was shortened by 4 bases and J by 2 bases, with 11 bases between the two germline ends. Germline-derived CDR1 and CDR2 are SGDLS and YYNGEE. This CDR3 spans 14 amino acids. The CDR3 region has the DNA TGTGCCAGCAGCCCCCTTCTAGTCACAGATACGCAGTATTTT. Its protein is CASSPLLVTDTQYF.

The sample holds one count of this clonotype. The gene calls are TRBV28 and TRBJ1-2; 11 bases line up with TRBD1. Per the germline V gene, CDR1 is MDHEN and CDR2 is SYDVKM. The J segment lost 8 bases and the V segment lost 5 bases, leaving 10 bases of the junction unmatched. The CDR3 is made up of 15 amino acids. CDR3 protein: CASSLPGQGERGYTF. The DNA of the CDR3 is TGTGCCAGCAGTCTTCCGGGACAGGGGGAGCGGGGCTACACCTTC.

This clonotype was recorded once. The V call is TRBV6-5, the J call TRBJ2-7, with D unclear. The CDR3 is 14 residues long. Per the germline V gene, CDR1 is MNHEY and CDR2 is SVGAGI. Deletions cut 0 bases from V and 2 bases from J, with 8 bases between. The CDR3 here is CASSYSARPYEQYF. DNA for the CDR3: TGTGCCAGCAGTTACTCGGCCAGGCCCTACGAGCAGTACTTC.

The count of this clonotype is one. V is TRBV4-3 and J is TRBJ2-5, with D maybe TRBD1 (5 bases). The V and J ends lost 1 base and 2 bases respectively, with 11 bases between them. The CDR3 totals 15 residues. Germline V gene sequence: CDR1 LGHNA, CDR2 YSLEER. The CDR3 DNA reads TGCGCCAGCAGCCAAGGTACCAGGGCACAAGAGACCCAGTACTTC. It specifies CASSQGTRAQETQYF.

CDR3 loop: CASIPKGAQNTDTQYF. In nucleotides, the CDR3 is TGTGCCAGCATACCCAAGGGGGCGCAGAACACAGATACGCAGTATTTT. This chain connects TRBV25-1 to TRBJ2-3; TRBD1 agrees at 7 bases. The CDR3 covers 16 residues. Germline V gives CDR1 MGHDK, CDR2 SYGVNS. After removal of 7 bases from V and 2 bases from J, the junction contained 12 bases not matched to a gene.

Remarks on this clonotype: It is likely a read error, because the conserved phenylalanine at the end of the CDR3 is missing. The J gene is TRBJ2-7, the V gene TRBV12-3 or TRBV12-4; no clear D. The CDR3 runs 13 residues. Between the trimmed V and J ends, which lost 1 base and 3 bases, there was a span of 7 bases. CDR3: CASSLGAFYEQYL. In DNA, the CDR3 is TGTGCCAGCAGTTTAGGGGCCTTCTACGAGCAGTACTTA.

V gene TRBV27 combines with J gene TRBJ2-7, with 9 bases lining up with TRBD1. J gave up 3 bases and V 5 bases, and 5 bases lay outside the gene matches. There are 14 residues in the CDR3. The germline V gene encodes CDR1 MNHEY and CDR2 SMNVEV (reference sequence). This CDR3 reads CASSPRQGGYEQYF. The CDR3 DNA follows: TGTGCCAGCAGTCCGCGACAGGGGGGCTACGAGCAGTACTTC.

The chain is built from TRBV5-1 and TRBJ2-2; D is perhaps TRBD1 (6 bases). The V end was cut by 1 base, the J end by 4 bases, with 11 bases between. The CDR3 is made up of 15 amino acids. The germline CDR1 and CDR2 sequences are SGHRS and YFSETQ. Written as DNA, the CDR3 is TGCGCCAGCAGCTTGAAGGGGGTTAGCACCGGGGAGCTGTTTTTT. This codes for CASSLKGVSTGELFF. The variable domain in full, completed from reference TRBV5-1 and TRBJ2-2, reads KAGVTQTPRYLIKTRGQQVTLSCSPISGHRSVSWYQQTPGQGLQFLFEYFSETQRNKGNFPGRFSGRQFSNSRSEMNVSTLELGDSALYLCASSLKGVSTGELFFGEGSRLTVL.

This clonotype was counted only a few times. The CDR3 DNA reads TGTGCCAGCAGCCCTAGGACAAAAGAAGGAGGCTACACCTTC. Its protein product is CASSPRTKEGGYTF. The chain combines TRBV3-1 with TRBJ1-2; the D gene is possibly TRBD1 (5 bases). Germline loops: CDR1 LGHDT, CDR2 YNNKEL (reference sequence). V was shortened by 4 bases and J by 8 bases, with 17 bases between the two germline ends. CDR3 length: 14 residues.

This clonotype was seen only a few times. The chain employs TRBV29-1 and TRBJ1-2; 7 bases are a match to TRBD1. Germline values: CDR1 SQVTM, CDR2 ANQGSEA. The J segment lost 4 bases and the V segment lost 6 bases, leaving 8 bases of the junction unmatched. The CDR3 consists of 13 residues. CDR3 DNA: TGCAGCGTGGCCACAGGGGCCTCCTATGGCTACACCTTC. Its protein product is CSVATGASYGYTF.

The chain combines TRBV20-1 with TRBJ2-5; a weak D match, TRBD1 (6 bases). The ends were cut back, 2 bases at V and 5 bases at J, with 6 bases in the middle. The CDR3 has 11 residues. Germline loops: CDR1 DFQATT, CDR2 SNEGSKA (reference sequence). The CDR3 DNA reads TGCAGTGCTAGAAGGGGGGAGACCCAGTACTTC. Translation: CSARRGETQYF.

This clonotype occurred a few times. The chain joins TRBV11-2 to TRBJ1-2; a possible D gene is TRBD1 (6 bases). The germline gives CDR1 SGHAT, CDR2 FQNNGV. V lost 5 bases, J lost 4 bases, and 11 bases lay in between. The CDR3 runs to 13 residues. The CDR3 DNA reads TGTGCCAGCAGCAACAGACAGGCCTATGGCTACACCTTC. This codes for CASSNRQAYGYTF.

This chain connects TRBV6-5 to TRBJ2-7, with D possibly being TRBD2 (6 bases). The length of the CDR3 is 14 residues. V dropped 6 bases and J dropped 2 bases, with 14 bases sitting between them. Germline V gene lookup returns CDR1 MNHEY and CDR2 SVGAGI. CDR3 sequence (DNA): TGTGCCAGCAGGGTCGAAGCGGGTGCCTACGAGCAGTACTTC. Its protein product is CASRVEAGAYEQYF.

This chain uses TRBV12-3 or TRBV12-4 with TRBJ2-5; 7 positions agree with TRBD1. Unmatched junction bases numbered 14, after V lost 3 bases and J lost 1 base. The CDR3 is 18 amino acids. The DNA for the CDR3 is TGTGCCAGCAGTTTGTGGGGCGGCATACAGGGGATCCAAGAGACCCAGTACTTC. It yields the protein CASSLWGGIQGIQETQYF.

The chain links TRBV7-2 to TRBJ1-1, with 7 positions matching TRBD1. The CDR3 is 15 residues long. The V and J ends lost 5 bases and 1 base, in that order; junction bases with no gene match: 7. Germline CDR1 and CDR2: SGHTA and FQGNSA. In DNA form, the CDR3 reads TGTGCCAGCAGCCGGCACTGGACAGGGAACACTGAAGCTTTCTTT. Translation: CASSRHWTGNTEAFF.

This clonotype showed up just a few times. The chain recombines TRBV28 with TRBJ2-7, with a weak D call TRBD2 (6 bases). The CDR3 totals 15 residues. Trimming pared 2 bases from V and 0 bases from J, leaving 11 bases between. The V gene's germline CDR1 is MDHEN and CDR2 SYDVKM. The CDR3 nucleotides are TGTGCCAGCAGTTTAGCGGGACCGGCCTCCTACGAGCAGTACTTC. It encodes CASSLAGPASYEQYF.

This clonotype was seen a handful of times. The V call is TRBV7-9, the J call TRBJ1-2; D is perhaps TRBD1 (6 bases). From germline, CDR1 is SEHNR and CDR2 FQNEAQ (reference sequence). Trimming removed 4 bases at V and 4 bases at J, with 10 bases between. The CDR3 has 13 residues. The CDR3 loop reads CASSSTGTYGYTF. DNA for the CDR3: TGTGCCAGCAGCTCCACAGGGACCTATGGCTACACCTTC.

The rearrangement joins TRBV20-1 to TRBJ1-3, with D maybe TRBD1 (5 bases). Germline CDR1 and CDR2: DFQATT and SNEGSKA (reference sequence). V shed 7 bases and J shed 0 bases, with 16 bases lying between them. This CDR3 has 15 residues. The CDR3 region is CSVVEDTHSGNTIYF. CDR3 bases: TGCAGTGTGGTGGAGGACACTCACTCTGGAAACACCATATATTTT.

CDR3 sequence: CASSLWGSTWTAQPDTQYF. Here the CDR3 DNA reads TGTGCCAGCAGCTTATGGGGTAGCACATGGACGGCACAGCCAGATACGCAGTATTTT. V gene TRBV7-2 combines with J gene TRBJ2-3, with D hard to call. The CDR3 has 19 residues. Deletions cut 2 bases from V and 4 bases from J, with 25 bases between. CDR1 is SGHTA, CDR2 FQGNSA, per germline.

J is TRBJ1-2 and V is TRBV10-3; no clear D gene. Germline V lookup: CDR1 ENHRY, CDR2 SYGVKD. Trimming removed 3 bases from V and 8 bases from J, with 10 bases in between. There are 12 residues in the CDR3. The CDR3 is CAISERAAGYTF. In nucleotides, the CDR3 is TGTGCCATCAGTGAAAGGGCAGCGGGCTACACCTTC.

This clonotype was seen a handful of times. The J gene is TRBJ2-1, the V gene TRBV12-3 or TRBV12-4; TRBD2 agrees at 7 bases. V lost 3 bases to trimming and J lost 6 bases; unmatched junction nucleotides: 5. This CDR3 is 14 amino acids long. The CDR3 bases are TGTGCCAGCAGTTTTACAGCGGGATTCAATGAGCAGTTCTTC. As protein: CASSFTAGFNEQFF.

V and J are TRBV20-1 and TRBJ1-2, with 10 bases lining up with TRBD1. CDR1 and CDR2 from the germline V gene are DFQATT and SNEGSKA (reference sequence). CDR3 length: 15 amino acids. V was pared by 0 bases and J by 6 bases, with 7 bases of the junction left unmatched. The CDR3 bases are TGCAGTGCTAGAGAGACCCGGGACAGGGGCGATGGCTACACCTTC. It codes for CSARETRDRGDGYTF.

The chain carries TRBV24-1 and TRBJ2-3, with 10 bases lining up with TRBD2. Per the germline V gene, CDR1 is KGHDR and CDR2 is SFDVKD. The CDR3 runs 14 residues. After removal of 12 bases from V and 1 base from J, the junction contained 6 bases not matched to a gene. For the CDR3, the DNA is TGTGCCCCCCTAGCGGGAGCGGGCACAGATACGCAGTATTTT. Translating it yields CAPLAGAGTDTQYF.